Listed here is a single TCR beta chain. This clone is a singleton in its sample. This clone's antigen is unknown. Base qualities were left out, and no much larger clone turns up one base away. The germline V gene sets CDR1 to MDHEN and CDR2 to SYDVKM. V drops 3 bases and J drops 8 bases, leaving 14 bases in between. The CDR3 sequence holds 14 residues, the cysteine and phenylalanine included. The retained sequence is limited to the CDR3, 42 bases, with the frame set at the first base. This specimen belongs to a study of long-term antiretroviral therapy in people with HIV (dated by TCRdb to the early 2020s). At the level of the whole study: Collection of the earliest samples took place about a decade ahead of the 2015 WHO recommendation for immediate ART, at a time when ART was typically delayed until CD4 counts fell. This retrospective serial study examined whether starting ART and sustained HIV suppression were associated with changes in the composition and diversity of the TRB repertoire in peripheral blood. The cohort contributed roughly 200 cryopreserved PBMC samples from a few dozen adults with confirmed HIV infection, collected serially over a mean of approximately 6 years (range 1-12). Eleven of the 30 participants with HIV were female. Test extractions of a monoclonal T-cell line alongside about 35 polyclonal samples showed no cross-contamination during QIAcube processing.

The immunoSEQ hsTCRB v3.0 assay was used at survey level resolution to sequence the TRB variable region. TRB sequencing targeted a depth of roughly 35,000-55,000 T-cell genomes per sample. An Illumina MiSeq with a v3 150-cycle kit was used to sequence the pooled TRB libraries. In the paper's pipeline: Repertoire analysis was run in R within a reproducible Nextflow workflow that covered QC, data transformation and analysis. LymphoSeq2, an R package for exploring AIRR-Seq data, was used to implement custom analyses. A few samples yielding fewer than 5000 total TRB sequences were excluded, leaving 188 analyzed HIV repertoires. Among the approximately 200 retained HIV repertoires, 55 to 65 were collected before ART initiation and 120 to 140 were collected after ART initiation. Repertoires were downsampled to 5000 TRB nucleotide sequences, with summary statistics averaged over 100 downsampling iterations. The analysis kept only TRB sequences whose CDR3 regions were at least seven amino acids long. Two measures captured diversity: a Shannon entropy-derived clonality score and the Gini coefficient. In repertoire networks, the top 5000 CDR3 amino acid sequences were linked whenever an edit distance of one separated two sequences. For TRB CDR3 amino acid sequences, antigen specificity groups and MHC restriction were predicted with GLIPH2. Known CMV, EBV, HIV or tissue antigen associations were flagged by matching CDR3 amino acid sequences against VDJdb and McPAS-TCR. Pre-ART, post-ART and control groups were compared with Wilcoxon signed-rank tests and Holm-Bonferroni correction. TCRdb holds this immuneACCESS table with in-frame rearrangements only. Some clones are missing; in checked studies, unresolved V genes explain under half, and the rest has no known cause. That table gives V, J and clone size, and the DNA gave D and trimming. For this sample there are around 21,000 clones; about 86% appear just once. The ten largest clones capture roughly an eighth of the sample.

Results the study describes overall, beyond this receptor: Owing to limited PBMC availability, only the TCR beta chain was sequenced, without alpha chain pairing. Narrower CDR3 length ranges were observed in HIV repertoires than in controls, and an antigen-experienced repertoire with only a slight naive shift after ART was suggested by the network structure. The samples were dated from about 2004 to 2017, and the ART regimens that were used may be less effective than current ART regimens. Inferences about post-ART repertoire changes are limited because no data were available on ART adherence, viral resistance or therapy changes. ART initiation was associated with a significant increase in TRB diversity, but diversity stayed significantly below transplant donor controls even after long-term ART. Expanded TRB clones identified before ART initiation dominated the repertoire across all time points, though the dominance fluctuated and decreased in many PLHIV after ART. Because cell numbers in pre-ART samples were limited, unsorted PBMC were profiled instead of sorted CD4+ and CD8+ T cells.

Participants were included only if at least one PBMC sample before ART initiation and at least two post-ART samples were available. Treatment was received in the United States of America by all participants with HIV. Cryopreserved samples of about 0.95-10 million PBMC were thawed and washed before DNA extraction. At the time of the earliest PBMC sample, participants with HIV were aged between roughly 20 and 60 years. PBMC samples were contributed by each participant from 1-4 timepoints before ART initiation and 2-8 timepoints after ART initiation, with a median of 7 samples. For every participant, serial HIV viral load, CD4+ T-cell count, ART history and demographic data were obtained. A Qiagen kit on a QIAcube was used to extract genomic DNA from unsorted PBMC, with samples processed in batches of 12.

This receptor chain uses TRBV28 and TRBJ2-1; the D gene identity is not certain. This TCR came from a man aged 35 to 55 with HIV. This sample comprised unsorted PBMCs, obtained 0.1 years before starting antiretroviral therapy. The CDR3 sequence is CASSFIYGGDEQFF. The nucleotide sequence is TGTGCCAGCAGTTTCATCTACGGTGGGGATGAGCAGTTCTTC.